Below are 11 T cell receptor beta chains sequenced from a single sample in a study of beta chain features in type 1 diabetes. All of the isolated RNA was reverse transcribed, so expressed TCRB transcripts were sequenced. Assay: immunoSEQ multiplex PCR; the TCRdb copy retains only in-frame clones and omits some. The data show 500,000 to 700,000 clones, roughly 15% seen once. Sample: naive CD4+ T cells from blood. These receptors all come from a man between 18 and 29 years old in good health.

In its sample, this clone was seen a few times. The chain combines TRBV10-3 with TRBJ2-7; D may be TRBD1 or TRBD2 (5 bases each). The CDR3 totals 13 residues. Trimming shortened V by 8 bases and J by 3 bases, and 14 bases separated the two germline ends. Germline V gives CDR1 ENHRY, CDR2 SYGVKD. DNA of the CDR3: TGTGCCATCCGAGGGGCAGGAGGCTACGAGCAGTACTTC. Its translation: CAIRGAGGYEQYF.

The chain carries TRBV6-1 and TRBJ1-2; 9 bases fit TRBD1. CDR1 and CDR2 (germline): MNHNS, SASEGT. The CDR3 is 13 residues long. Germline trimming cut 5 bases from V and 7 bases from J; bases unmatched to any gene: 5. The CDR3 sequence: CASSTGGVSGYTF. CDR3 DNA: TGTGCCAGCAGTACAGGGGGCGTGAGTGGCTACACCTTC.

V gene TRBV29-1 combines with J gene TRBJ1-3; D remains unclear. V was clipped by 7 bases and J by 0 bases, with 10 bases between them. Germline CDR1 and CDR2: SQVTM and ANQGSEA. This CDR3 region has 13 residues. CDR3 protein: CSARPSSGNTIYF. The CDR3 coding sequence is TGCAGCGCCCGCCCCAGCTCTGGAAACACCATATATTTT.

The genes are TRBV7-2 and TRBJ2-1, with 10 bases lining up with TRBD2. V gave up 5 bases and J gave up 9 bases; unmatched junction bases: 13. The CDR3 runs 16 residues. Germline V gene data show CDR1 as SGHTA and CDR2 as FQGNSA. Here the CDR3 DNA reads TGTGCCAGCAGCCCCTATAGCGGGAGGACCGTGGGTGAGCAGTTCTTC. It yields the protein CASSPYSGRTVGEQFF.

In its sample, this clone was seen a few times. This chain links TRBV7-2 with TRBJ1-3, with TRBD1 identical over 8 bases. The CDR3 has 15 amino acids. Looked up from germline, CDR1 is SGHTA and CDR2 is FQGNSA. The V segment lost 3 bases and the J segment 2 bases; nucleotides outside the gene matches: 3. This CDR3 reads CASSFSRGPGNTIYF. CDR3 in DNA: TGTGCCAGCAGCTTCTCCAGGGGGCCTGGAAACACCATATATTTT.

The sample holds a few counts of this clone. This rearrangement joins TRBV5-4 to TRBJ1-3; D gene ambiguous. Trimming removed 1 base from V and 0 bases from J, with 5 bases in between. The CDR3 is made up of 14 amino acids. From germline, CDR1 is SGHNT and CDR2 YYREEE (reference sequence). The CDR3 DNA is TGTGCCAGCAGCTTGACGGCCTCTGGAAACACCATATATTTT. Amino acid sequence: CASSLTASGNTIYF. Full variable domain (remainder filled in from reference TRBV5-4 and TRBJ1-3): ETGVTQSPTHLIKTRGQQVTLRCSSQSGHNTVSWYQQALGQGPQFIFQYYREEENGRGNFPPRFSGLQFPNYSSELNVNALELDDSALYLCASSLTASGNTIYFGEGSWLTVV.

The chain couples TRBV5-1 to TRBJ1-2; TRBD1 is a possible D gene (6 bases). CDR3 size: 12 residues. With 5 bases removed from V and 8 bases from J, the gap between germline ends came to 13 bases. CDR1 and CDR2 from the germline V gene are SGHRS and YFSETQ. CDR3 bases: TGCGCCAGCAGGCCAGGGGTTGCAGGCTACACCTTC. It translates to CASRPGVAGYTF.

This clone was counted only a few times. This sequence joins TRBV14 and TRBJ2-2; D call uncertain. The germline V gene has CDR1 SGHDN and CDR2 FVKESK. Trimming cost V 4 bases and J 1 base, with 7 bases left between them. The CDR3 runs to 14 residues. The DNA for the CDR3 is TGTGCCAGCAGCCGCCAACTGAACACCGGGGAGCTGTTTTTT. As protein: CASSRQLNTGELFF.

The chain couples TRBV5-1 to TRBJ2-2; D might be TRBD1 (6 bases). Germline V gene data show CDR1 as SGHRS and CDR2 as YFSETQ. There are 15 residues in the CDR3. Trimming removed 2 bases from V and 4 bases from J, with 12 bases in between. The CDR3 loop is CASSLDRIVTGELFF. CDR3 sequence (DNA): TGCGCCAGCAGCTTAGACAGGATTGTCACCGGGGAGCTGTTTTTT.

Concerning this clone itself: The sample has other DNA sequences that encode this CDR3 too. V usage is TRBV21-1 and J usage is TRBJ2-7. TRBV21-1 is deemed a pseudogene. There are 16 residues in the CDR3. CDR3 coding DNA: TGTGCCAGCAGCAAAAGTACGGGGTGGGGGTACTACGAGCAGTACTTC. Its translation: CASSKSTGWGYYEQYF.

This clone appeared a single time. The genes are TRBV5-1 and TRBJ1-4; 9 bases are a match to TRBD1. The V segment lost 0 bases and the J segment 8 bases; nucleotides outside the gene matches: 8. This CDR3 is built from 16 residues. Germline V lookup: CDR1 SGHRS, CDR2 YFSETQ. CDR3 protein: CASSLVPSDRGEKLFF. In DNA form, the CDR3 reads TGCGCCAGCAGCTTGGTGCCGTCGGACAGGGGCGAAAAACTGTTTTTT.